This TCR beta chain was sequenced during a study of somatic mutations in cytotoxic T cells in rheumatoid arthritis. The method was immunoSEQ multiplex PCR; TCRdb's version includes in-frame clones alone and lacks a portion of them. This sample carries more than 35,000 clones, approximately 84% of them seen once, and the ten largest clones take roughly 3.2%. The CDR3 is 16 residues long. CDR1 is MNHNS, CDR2 SASEGT, per germline. Trimming cost V 1 base and J 0 bases; bases outside gene matches: 4. The clonotype originates from a man in his forties in good health. The V call is TRBV6-1, the J call TRBJ1-2; 8 positions agree with TRBD1. Sequencing was carried out using CD8+ T cells sorted from blood. The CDR3 DNA is TGTGCCAGCAGTGAAGATTCGGACAGGGCTAACTATGGCTACACCTTC. Its protein product is CASSEDSDRANYGYTF.